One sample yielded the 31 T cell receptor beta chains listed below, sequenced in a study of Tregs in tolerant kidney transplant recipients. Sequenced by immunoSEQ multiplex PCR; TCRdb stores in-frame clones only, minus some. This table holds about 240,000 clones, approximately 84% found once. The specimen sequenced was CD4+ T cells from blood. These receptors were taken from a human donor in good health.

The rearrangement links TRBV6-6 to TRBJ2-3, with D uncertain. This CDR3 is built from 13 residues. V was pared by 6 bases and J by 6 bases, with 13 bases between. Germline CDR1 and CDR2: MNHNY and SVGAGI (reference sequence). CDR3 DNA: TGTGCCAGCAGGCACGCACGGCTCGATACGCAGTATTTT. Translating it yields CASRHARLDTQYF.

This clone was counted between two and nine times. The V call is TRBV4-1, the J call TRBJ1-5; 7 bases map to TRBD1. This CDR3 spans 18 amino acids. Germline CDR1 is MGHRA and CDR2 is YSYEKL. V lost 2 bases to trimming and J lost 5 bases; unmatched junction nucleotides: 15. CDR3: CASSQRTGQGGGYQPQHF. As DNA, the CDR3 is TGCGCCAGCAGCCAACGGACAGGACAAGGAGGGGGCTATCAGCCCCAGCATTTT.

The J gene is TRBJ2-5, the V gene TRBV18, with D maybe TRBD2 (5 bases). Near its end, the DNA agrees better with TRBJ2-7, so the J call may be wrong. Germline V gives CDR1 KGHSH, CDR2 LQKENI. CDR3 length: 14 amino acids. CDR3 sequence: CASSPIRGSYEQYF. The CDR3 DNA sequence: TGTGCCAGCTCACCCATCCGGGGCTCCTACGAGCAGTACTTC.

The CDR3 sequence: CASSLWASGGYGEQFF. CDR3 nucleotides: TGTGCCAGCAGTTTATGGGCTAGCGGGGGATATGGTGAGCAGTTCTTC. V gene TRBV27 combines with J gene TRBJ2-1, with 10 bases identical to TRBD2. The CDR3 runs 16 residues. Germline V gene data show CDR1 as MNHEY and CDR2 as SMNVEV (reference sequence). The V and J ends lost 1 base and 9 bases, in that order; junction bases with no gene match: 9.

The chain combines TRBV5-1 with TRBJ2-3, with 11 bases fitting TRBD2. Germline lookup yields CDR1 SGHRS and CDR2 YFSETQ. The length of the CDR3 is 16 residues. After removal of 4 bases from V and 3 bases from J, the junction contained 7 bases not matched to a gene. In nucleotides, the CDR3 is TGCGCCAGCAGCCTCCTAGCGGGGGGTGGTACAGATACGCAGTATTTT. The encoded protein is CASSLLAGGGTDTQYF.

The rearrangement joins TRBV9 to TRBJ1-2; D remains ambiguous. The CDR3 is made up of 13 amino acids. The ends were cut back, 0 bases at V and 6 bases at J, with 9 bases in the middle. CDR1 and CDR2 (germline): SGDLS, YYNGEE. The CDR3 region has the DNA TGTGCCAGCAGCGTAGCCGGCCCTAATGGCTACACCTTC. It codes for CASSVAGPNGYTF.

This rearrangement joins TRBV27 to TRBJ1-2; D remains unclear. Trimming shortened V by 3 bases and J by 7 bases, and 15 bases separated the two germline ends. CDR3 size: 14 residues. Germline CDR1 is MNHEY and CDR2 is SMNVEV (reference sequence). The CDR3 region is CASSFKRPEGGYTF. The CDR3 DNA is TGTGCCAGCAGTTTTAAGAGGCCCGAGGGTGGCTACACCTTC.

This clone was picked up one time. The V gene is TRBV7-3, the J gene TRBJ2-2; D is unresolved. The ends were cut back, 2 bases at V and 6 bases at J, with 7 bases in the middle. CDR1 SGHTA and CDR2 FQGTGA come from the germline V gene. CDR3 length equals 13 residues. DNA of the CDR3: TGTGCCAGCAGCTTAGATCCATCCGGGGAGCTGTTTTTT. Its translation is CASSLDPSGELFF.

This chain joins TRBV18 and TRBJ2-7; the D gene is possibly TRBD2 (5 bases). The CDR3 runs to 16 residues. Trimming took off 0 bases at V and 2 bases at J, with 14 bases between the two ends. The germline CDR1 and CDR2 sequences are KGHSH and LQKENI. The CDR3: CASSPPSGNPAYEQYF. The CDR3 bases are TGTGCCAGCTCACCACCATCGGGGAATCCCGCCTACGAGCAGTACTTC.

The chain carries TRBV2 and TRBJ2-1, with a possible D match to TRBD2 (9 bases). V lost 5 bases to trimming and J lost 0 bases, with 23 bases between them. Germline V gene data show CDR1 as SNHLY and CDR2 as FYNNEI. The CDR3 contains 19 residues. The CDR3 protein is CASSSRGLAGSSSYNEQFF. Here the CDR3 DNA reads TGTGCCAGCAGTTCCAGGGGGCTAGCGGGGTCGAGCTCCTACAATGAGCAGTTCTTC.

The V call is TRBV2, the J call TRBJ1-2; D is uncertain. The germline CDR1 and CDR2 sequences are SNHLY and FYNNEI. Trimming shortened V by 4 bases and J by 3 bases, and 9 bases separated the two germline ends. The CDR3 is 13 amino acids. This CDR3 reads CASSGSSHYGYTF. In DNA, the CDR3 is TGTGCCAGCAGTGGGAGTTCTCACTATGGCTACACCTTC.

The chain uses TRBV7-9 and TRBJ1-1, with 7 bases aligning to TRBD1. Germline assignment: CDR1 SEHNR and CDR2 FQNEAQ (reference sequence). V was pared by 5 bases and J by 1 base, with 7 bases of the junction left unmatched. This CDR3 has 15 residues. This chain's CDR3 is CASSGQGQTNTEAFF. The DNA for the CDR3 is TGTGCCAGCAGCGGCCAGGGACAGACGAACACTGAAGCTTTCTTT.

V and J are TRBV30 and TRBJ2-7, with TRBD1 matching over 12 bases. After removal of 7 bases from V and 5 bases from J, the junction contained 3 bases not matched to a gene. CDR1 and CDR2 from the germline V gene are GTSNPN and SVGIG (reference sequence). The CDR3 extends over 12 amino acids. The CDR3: CALGTGGHEQYF. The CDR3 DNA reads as TGTGCCTTAGGGACAGGGGGCCACGAGCAGTACTTC. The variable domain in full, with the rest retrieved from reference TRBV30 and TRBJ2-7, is SQTIHQWPATLVQPVGSPLSLECTVEGTSNPNLYWYRQAAGRGLQLLFYSVGIGQISSEVPQNLSASRPQDRQFILSSKKLLLSDSGFYLCALGTGGHEQYFGPGTRLTVT.

The CDR3 DNA reads TGTGCAAGTCGCTCTCAGACAGAGGGCTATGGCTACACCTTC. Translation gives CASRSQTEGYGYTF. The gene calls are TRBV12-2 and TRBJ1-2. TRBV12-2 is listed as a pseudogene. The CDR3 contains 14 residues.

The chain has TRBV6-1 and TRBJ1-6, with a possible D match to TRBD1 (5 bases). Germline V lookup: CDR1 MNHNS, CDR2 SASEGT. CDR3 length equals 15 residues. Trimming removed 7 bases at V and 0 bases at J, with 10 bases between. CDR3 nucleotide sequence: TGTGCCAGCAACCCAGGGAGCTCCTATAATTCACCCCTCCACTTT. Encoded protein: CASNPGSSYNSPLHF.

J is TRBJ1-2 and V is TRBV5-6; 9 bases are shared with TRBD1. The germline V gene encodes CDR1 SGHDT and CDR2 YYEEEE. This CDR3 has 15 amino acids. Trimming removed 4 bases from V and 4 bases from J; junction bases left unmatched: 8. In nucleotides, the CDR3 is TGTGCCAGCAGCCTCACTGGGACAGGGAGCTATGGCTACACCTTC. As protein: CASSLTGTGSYGYTF.

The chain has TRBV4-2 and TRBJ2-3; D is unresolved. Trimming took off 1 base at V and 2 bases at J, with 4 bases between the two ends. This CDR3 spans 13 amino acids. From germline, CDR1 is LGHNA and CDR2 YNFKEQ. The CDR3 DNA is TGTGCCAGCAGCCAAGGGTCCACAGATACGCAGTATTTT. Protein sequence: CASSQGSTDTQYF.

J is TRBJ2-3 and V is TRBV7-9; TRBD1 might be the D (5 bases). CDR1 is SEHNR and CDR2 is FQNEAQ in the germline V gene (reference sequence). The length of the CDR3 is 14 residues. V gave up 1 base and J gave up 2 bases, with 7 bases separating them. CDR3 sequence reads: CASSLGQYTDTQYF. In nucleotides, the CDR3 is TGTGCCAGCAGCTTAGGACAGTACACAGATACGCAGTATTTT.

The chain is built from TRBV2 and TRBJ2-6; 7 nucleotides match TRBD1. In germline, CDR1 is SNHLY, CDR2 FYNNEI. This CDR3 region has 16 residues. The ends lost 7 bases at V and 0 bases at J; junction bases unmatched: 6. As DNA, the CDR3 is TGTGCCAGCAAGAGACAGGGATCCTCTGGGGCCAACGTCCTGACTTTC. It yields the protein CASKRQGSSGANVLTF. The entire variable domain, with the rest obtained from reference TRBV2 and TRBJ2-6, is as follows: EPEVTQTPSHQVTQMGQEVILRCVPISNHLYFYWYRQILGQKVEFLVSFYNNEISEKSEIFDDQFSVERPDGSNFTLKIRSTKLEDSAMYFCASKRQGSSGANVLTFGAGSRLTVL.

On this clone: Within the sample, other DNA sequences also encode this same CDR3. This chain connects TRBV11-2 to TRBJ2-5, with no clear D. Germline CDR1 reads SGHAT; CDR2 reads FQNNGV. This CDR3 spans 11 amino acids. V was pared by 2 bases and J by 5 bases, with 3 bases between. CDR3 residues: CASSLSETQYF. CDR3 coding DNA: TGTGCCAGCAGCTTAAGTGAGACCCAGTACTTC.

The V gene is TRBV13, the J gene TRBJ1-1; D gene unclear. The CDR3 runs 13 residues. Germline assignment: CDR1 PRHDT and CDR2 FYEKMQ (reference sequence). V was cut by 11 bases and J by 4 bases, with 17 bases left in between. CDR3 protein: CAVALRGGTEAFF. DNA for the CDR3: TGTGCCGTCGCGCTGCGGGGAGGCACTGAAGCTTTCTTT.

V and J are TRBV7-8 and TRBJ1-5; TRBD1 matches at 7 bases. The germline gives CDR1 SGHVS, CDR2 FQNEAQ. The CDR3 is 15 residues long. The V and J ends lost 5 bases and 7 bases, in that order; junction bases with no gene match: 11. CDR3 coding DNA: TGTGCCAGCAGCCTTTACGACGGGGACAGCCAGCCCCAGCATTTT. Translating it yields CASSLYDGDSQPQHF.

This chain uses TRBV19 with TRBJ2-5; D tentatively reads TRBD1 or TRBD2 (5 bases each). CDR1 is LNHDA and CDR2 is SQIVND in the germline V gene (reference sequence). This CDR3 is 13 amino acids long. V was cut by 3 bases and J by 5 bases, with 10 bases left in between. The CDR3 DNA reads TGTGCCAGTAGTATCGGGACCGGGGAGACCCAGTACTTC. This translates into CASSIGTGETQYF.

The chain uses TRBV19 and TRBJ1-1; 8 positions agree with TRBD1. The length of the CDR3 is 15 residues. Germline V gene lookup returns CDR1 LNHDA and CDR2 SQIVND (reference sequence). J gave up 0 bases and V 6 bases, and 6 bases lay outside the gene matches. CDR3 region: CASRRGQALNTEAFF. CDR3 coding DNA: TGTGCCAGTAGAAGGGGACAGGCCCTGAACACTGAAGCTTTCTTT.

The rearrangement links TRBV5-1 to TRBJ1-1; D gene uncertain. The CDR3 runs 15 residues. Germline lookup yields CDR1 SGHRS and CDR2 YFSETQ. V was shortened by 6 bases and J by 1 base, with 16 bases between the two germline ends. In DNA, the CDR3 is TGCGCCAGCATAGGGTCGGCCAATTCGAACACTGAAGCTTTCTTT. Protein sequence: CASIGSANSNTEAFF.

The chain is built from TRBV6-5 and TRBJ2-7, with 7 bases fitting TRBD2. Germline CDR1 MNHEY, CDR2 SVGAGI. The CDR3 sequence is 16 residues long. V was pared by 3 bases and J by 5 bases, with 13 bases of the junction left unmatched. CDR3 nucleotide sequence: TGTGCCAGCAGTTATGTGTGGGGGAGGGCCAAACACGAGCAGTACTTC. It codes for CASSYVWGRAKHEQYF.

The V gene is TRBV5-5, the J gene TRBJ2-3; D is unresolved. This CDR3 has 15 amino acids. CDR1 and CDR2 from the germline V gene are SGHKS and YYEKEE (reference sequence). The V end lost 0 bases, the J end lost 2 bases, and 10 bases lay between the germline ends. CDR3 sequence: CASSLAGGSTDTQYF. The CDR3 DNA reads TGTGCCAGCAGCTTGGCAGGCGGATCCACAGATACGCAGTATTTT.

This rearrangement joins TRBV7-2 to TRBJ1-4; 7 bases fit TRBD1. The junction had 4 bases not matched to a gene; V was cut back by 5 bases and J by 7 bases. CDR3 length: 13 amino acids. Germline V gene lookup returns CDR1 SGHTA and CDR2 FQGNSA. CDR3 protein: CASSPDRAEKLFF. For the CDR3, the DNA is TGTGCCAGCAGCCCCGACAGGGCTGAAAAACTGTTTTTT.

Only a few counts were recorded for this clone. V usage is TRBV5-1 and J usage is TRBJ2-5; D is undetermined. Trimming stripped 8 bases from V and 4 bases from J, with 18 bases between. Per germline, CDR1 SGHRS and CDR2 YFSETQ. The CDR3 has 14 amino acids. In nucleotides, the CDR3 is TGCGCCAGTGTCCGGGCCCCCGATGGAGAGACCCAGTACTTC. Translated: CASVRAPDGETQYF.

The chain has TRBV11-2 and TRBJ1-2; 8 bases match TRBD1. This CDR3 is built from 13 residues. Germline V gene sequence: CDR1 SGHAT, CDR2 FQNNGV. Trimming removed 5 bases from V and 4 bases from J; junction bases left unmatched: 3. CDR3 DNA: TGTGCCAGCAGCAGGACAGGGACCTATGGCTACACCTTC. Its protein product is CASSRTGTYGYTF.

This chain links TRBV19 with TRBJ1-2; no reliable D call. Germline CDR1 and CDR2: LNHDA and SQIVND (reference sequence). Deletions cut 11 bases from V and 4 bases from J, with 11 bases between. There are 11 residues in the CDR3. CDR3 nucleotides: TGTGCCGCGCGGGAAGCCTATGGCTACACCTTC. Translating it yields CAAREAYGYTF.